The clone carrying this T cell receptor (beta chain) was recorded a few times. This entry is derived from a study of TIL therapy for anti-PD-1-resistant metastatic lung cancer. Time point of the sample: pre-treatment sample, taken before nivolumab and TIL therapy. The libraries were made with immunoSEQ v3. Here immunoSEQ multiplex PCR was the method, and the copy in TCRdb shows in-frame clones only, minus some. The table lists some 20,000 clones, around 79% of them singletons. The input for sequencing was blood, taken at baseline. The TCR was taken from a person aged 25 to 85 with non-small cell lung cancer.

The CDR3, as DNA: TGTGCCAGTACCCAAAGGGTTTCCGGGGAGCTGTTTTTT. Amino acids: CASTQRVSGELFF. This chain joins TRBV19 and TRBJ2-2; D is undetermined. Germline values: CDR1 LNHDA, CDR2 SQIVND (reference sequence). This CDR3 region has 13 residues. The V end lost 7 bases, the J end lost 6 bases, and 12 bases lay between the germline ends.